Following are 11 T cell receptor beta chains from one sample sequenced in a study of cytomegalovirus exposure and HLA in healthy donors. Only in-frame clones appear in the TCRdb table, and some are missing; sequencing was by immunoSEQ multiplex PCR. This table holds 150,000 to 200,000 clones, around 85% found once. The sample comprised PBMCs. The receptors shown here come from a woman in her 30s in good health and CMV-seronegative.

The CDR3 nucleotides read TGTGCCAGCAGCTTATCTAGACTAGCGGGGCTGGAGACCCAGTACTTC. This gives the protein CASSLSRLAGLETQYF. V gene TRBV11-1 combines with J gene TRBJ2-5, with 11 bases aligning to TRBD2. V was clipped by 2 bases and J by 5 bases; unmatched bases: 7. Germline V gene sequence: CDR1 SGHAT, CDR2 FQDESV (reference sequence). This CDR3 is built from 16 residues.

The V gene is TRBV19, the J gene TRBJ1-2, with unresolved D. Germline V CDR1 and CDR2: LNHDA, SQIVND (reference sequence). This CDR3 has 17 residues. V lost 2 bases, J lost 2 bases, and 18 bases lay in between. The CDR3 loop reads CASSIFGFWQKNYGYTF. DNA of the CDR3: TGTGCCAGTAGTATATTCGGGTTTTGGCAGAAGAACTATGGCTACACCTTC.

This chain joins TRBV28 and TRBJ2-5; TRBD1 aligns across 7 bases. The CDR3 length is 15 residues. Looked up from germline, CDR1 is MDHEN and CDR2 is SYDVKM. V lost 2 bases and J lost 9; bases outside the gene matches: 12. CDR3 region: CASSLPGGLSMAQYF. CDR3 DNA sequence: TGTGCCAGCAGTTTACCAGGGGGATTAAGCATGGCCCAGTACTTC.

This clone occurred once. The chain recombines TRBV18 with TRBJ1-2; D perhaps matches TRBD1 (5 bases). The CDR3 has 15 residues. V was pared by 3 bases and J by 4 bases, with 15 bases between. CDR1 and CDR2 from the germline V gene are KGHSH and LQKENI. CDR3 loop: CASSPGDSPSYGYTF. The CDR3 DNA reads as TGTGCCAGCTCACCGGGCGACAGCCCCAGCTATGGCTACACCTTC.

This clone was seen only once. The CDR3 loop reads CASSQGQGGMNTEAFF. In DNA, the CDR3 is TGTGCCAGCAGTCAGGGACAGGGAGGAATGAACACTGAAGCTTTCTTT. This chain links TRBV27 with TRBJ1-1; 9 bases line up with TRBD1. CDR3 length: 16 residues. V was clipped by 5 bases and J by 0 bases; unmatched bases: 7. Germline-derived CDR1 and CDR2 are MNHEY and SMNVEV (reference sequence).

V gene TRBV6-5 combines with J gene TRBJ2-5; perhaps TRBD2 as D (5 bases). Germline loops: CDR1 MNHEY, CDR2 SVGAGI. V lost 1 base, J lost 5 bases, and 8 bases lay in between. The CDR3 extends over 13 amino acids. CDR3 sequence: CASSYWRGETQYF. The DNA of the CDR3 is TGTGCCAGCAGTTACTGGCGAGGGGAGACCCAGTACTTC.

This sequence joins TRBV5-1 and TRBJ2-5, with 14 positions matching TRBD2. Germline lookup yields CDR1 SGHRS and CDR2 YFSETQ. Losses at the gene ends were 7 bases for V and 3 bases for J; bases not matched to a gene: 5. This CDR3 has 15 amino acids. CDR3 sequence reads: CASGGLAGGEETQYF. CDR3 nucleotide sequence: TGCGCCAGCGGTGGACTAGCGGGGGGAGAAGAGACCCAGTACTTC. Full variable domain (missing parts from reference TRBV5-1 and TRBJ2-5): KAGVTQTPRYLIKTRGQQVTLSCSPISGHRSVSWYQQTPGQGLQFLFEYFSETQRNKGNFPGRFSGRQFSNSRSEMNVSTLELGDSALYLCASGGLAGGEETQYFGPGTRLLVL.

This clone showed up just a few times. This sequence joins TRBV6-1 and TRBJ1-2; D not resolved. The germline V and J ends were trimmed by 3 bases and 3 bases, with 11 bases remaining between them. The germline V gene has CDR1 MNHNS and CDR2 SASEGT. The length of the CDR3 is 14 residues. CDR3 in DNA: TGTGCCAGCAGTGAGCGCCACCCACACTATGGCTACACCTTC. Translated: CASSERHPHYGYTF.

The chain joins TRBV7-2 to TRBJ2-5; possibly TRBD2 for D (5 bases). The CDR3 extends over 13 amino acids. Trimming cost V 6 bases and J 5 bases, with 13 bases left between them. Germline CDR1 SGHTA, CDR2 FQGNSA. The CDR3 is CASRLTSYETQYF. In DNA form, the CDR3 reads TGTGCCAGCAGGTTAACTAGTTACGAGACCCAGTACTTC. The complete variable domain, with remaining parts taken from reference TRBV7-2 and TRBJ2-5, reads GAGVSQSPSNKVTEKGKDVELRCDPISGHTALYWYRQSLGQGLEFLIYFQGNSAPDKSGLPSDRFSAERTGGSVSTLTIQRTQQEDSAVYLCASRLTSYETQYFGPGTRLLVL.

The chain joins TRBV6-1 to TRBJ1-6; TRBD1 might be the D (5 bases). Germline CDR1 is MNHNS and CDR2 is SASEGT. Trimming shortened V by 0 bases and J by 5 bases, and 14 bases separated the two germline ends. The CDR3 runs 17 residues. For the CDR3, the DNA is TGTGCCAGCAGTGAAGCGGGGGGGACCGTTCATAATTCACCCCTCCACTTT. Translating it yields CASSEAGGTVHNSPLHF.

The chain couples TRBV10-1 to TRBJ2-7, with D possibly matching TRBD1 (5 bases). This CDR3 contains 13 residues. Trimming shortened V by 10 bases and J by 5 bases, and 18 bases separated the two germline ends. Germline V gene lookup returns CDR1 WNHNN and CDR2 SYGVQD (reference sequence). CDR3 in DNA: TGCGCCAACCCTTTGGGGCAGGACAACGAGCAGTACTTC. As protein: CANPLGQDNEQYF.